This T cell receptor (beta chain) was profiled in a study of cytomegalovirus exposure and HLA in healthy donors. The PCR was carried out with 60 Vbeta primers and 13 Jbeta primers. This table comes from immunoSEQ multiplex PCR, and its TCRdb copy is limited to in-frame clones, with some not included. The data contain some 170,000 clones, roughly a tenth of them singletons. CDR3 length equals 14 residues. The germline gives CDR1 SGDLS, CDR2 YYNGEE. Trimming stripped 3 bases from V and 9 bases from J, with 13 bases between. This clone was counted between two and nine times. This clonotype originated in a woman aged 25-40 years in good health and CMV-seropositive. The chain employs TRBV9 and TRBJ1-6; a weak D match, TRBD1 (6 bases). Sequencing was carried out using PBMCs. In nucleotides, the CDR3 is TGTGCCAGCAGCGCTCGGGACATGGCTTCACCCCTCCACTTT. The encoded protein is CASSARDMASPLHF.